The clone carrying this T cell receptor beta chain appeared many times. Antigen unknown. The data were taken from a study of T cells after yellow fever vaccination. CDR1 and CDR2 (germline): SEHNR, FQNEAQ (reference sequence). The CDR3 has 12 residues. J gave up 3 bases and V 8 bases, and 4 bases lay outside the gene matches. Study results and limitations: Re-detected after boosting: most primary clones, about 96% of CD4 and around 86% of CD8. Of the clonotypes, a small share occurred in both CD4 and CD8 compartments. Repertoires sorted by FACS could include abundant clonotypes that are contaminants from the bulk population.

TCR cDNA, made by 5'RACE template switching, carried an added universal primer site and UMIs. TCRdb analysed the 5' RACE reads with MiXCR anew, one entry per CDR3 protein. The table includes about 110,000 distinct CDR3 sequences, under 9% detected once. The sample here was CD8+ T cells sorted from PBMCs, taken 45 days after the yellow fever booster vaccination. The chain links TRBV7-9 to TRBJ2-7, with 7 bases aligning to TRBD1. The sequence was obtained from a young man who received the YFV17D yellow fever vaccine. In DNA form, the CDR3 reads TGTGCCAGCGGGACAGAAAACTACGAGCAGTACTTC. The encoded protein is CASGTENYEQYF.